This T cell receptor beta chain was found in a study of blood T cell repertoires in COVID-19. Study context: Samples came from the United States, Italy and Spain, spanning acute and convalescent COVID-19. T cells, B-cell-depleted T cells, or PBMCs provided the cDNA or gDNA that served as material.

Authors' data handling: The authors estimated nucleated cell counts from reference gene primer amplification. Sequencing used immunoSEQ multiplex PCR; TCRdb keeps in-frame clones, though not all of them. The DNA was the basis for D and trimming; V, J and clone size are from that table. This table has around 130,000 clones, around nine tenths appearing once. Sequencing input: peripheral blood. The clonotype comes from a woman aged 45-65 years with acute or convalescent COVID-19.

The CDR3 coding sequence is TGCGCCAGCAGCGGACAGGGGGCGACTAATGAAAAACTGTTTTTT. Protein sequence: CASSGQGATNEKLFF. The V call is TRBV5-1, the J call TRBJ1-4, with 11 positions matching TRBD1. The CDR3 has 15 amino acids. V lost 4 bases, J lost 2 bases, and 1 base stayed unmatched. Germline V gene lookup returns CDR1 SGHRS and CDR2 YFSETQ. Full variable domain (rest looked up from reference TRBV5-1 and TRBJ1-4): KAGVTQTPRYLIKTRGQQVTLSCSPISGHRSVSWYQQTPGQGLQFLFEYFSETQRNKGNFPGRFSGRQFSNSRSEMNVSTLELGDSALYLCASSGQGATNEKLFFGSGTQLSVL.